The entry below gives a single T cell receptor (beta chain) sequence along with its context. Its cognate antigen has yet to be identified. Base qualities are not at hand, and no much larger clone is one base apart. Genomic DNA was isolated from the sorted cells so that the TCRbeta CDR3 region could be sequenced. TCRbeta CDR3 regions were sequenced using the immunoSEQ Assay. TCRdb's version of the immuneACCESS table is confined to in-frame rearrangements and falls short of the full clone set. An unresolved V gene accounts for under half of the shortfall where checked; the remainder is of unknown origin. Counted in this sample were around 60,000 clones; 82% of them appeared once. In total, the top ten clones hold roughly 1.6% of the sample. Patients with autoimmune disease history or receiving systemic immunosuppression were excluded from the trial. Peripheral blood for TCR sequencing was collected from all dose cohorts at baseline, on cycle 4 day 1, and on cycle 7 day 1. The samples were taken from a phase I, first-in-human, multicenter, open-label dose-escalation trial of ivuxolimab. Adults with locally advanced or metastatic head and neck squamous cell, hepatocellular, melanoma or renal cell carcinoma were enrolled in the trial. Before TCR sequencing, CD4+ and CD8+ T cells were separately sorted from peripheral blood.

This entry comes from a study of OX40 agonist ivuxolimab in advanced cancers. Broadly, across the study: The costimulatory receptor OX40 (CD134) was targeted by ivuxolimab, a fully human IgG2 agonistic monoclonal antibody. Intravenous ivuxolimab was administered to patients every 2 weeks at six dose levels: 0.01, 0.1, 0.3, 1.5, 3 and 10 mg/kg. Among the 50 to 55 dose-escalation patients, around 20 had hepatocellular carcinoma, 15 or so melanoma, 9 renal cell carcinoma and 9 head and neck cancer. The monotherapy dose-escalation portion (N ≈ 50 patients) of the phase I ivuxolimab trial is reported in the paper. In the dose-escalation cohort, around four fifths of patients were male, and the mean age was approximately 64 years, with a range of roughly 20 to 85. Partial responses occurred in three dose-escalation patients, of whom one had hepatocellular carcinoma and two had cutaneous melanoma. Patients were allowed to have had prior anti-PD-1, anti-PD-L1 or anti-CTLA-4 therapy, and 40% of the dose-escalation patients had been treated with checkpoint inhibitors. Peripheral TCRbeta sequencing was intended to test whether TCR sequence diversity was altered and clonal T-cell expansion was caused by ivuxolimab.

The CDR3 goes from the cysteine to the phenylalanine over 14 residues. This entry keeps only the CDR3 DNA: 42 bases, framed from base 1. V loses 3 bases of germline sequence and J loses 0 bases, and the interval between the two ends is 8 bases. The germline V gene supplies CDR1 KGHSH and CDR2 LQKENI. Points the paper makes about the study in general: After ivuxolimab, expanded clones were on average more numerous among CD8+ T cells than among CD4+ T cells. Antigen specificity was not determined for the clonally expanded peripheral T cells. At doses of 0.1 to 3.0 mg/kg, clonal expansion of both CD4+ and CD8+ blood T cells was observed from baseline to week 6. Low levels of normalized T-cell clonal expansion were also shown by some nonresponding patients. In the 0.1-3.0 mg/kg groups, partial responders had among the lowest normalized peripheral clonal expansion, particularly in CD8+ T cells.

The sequenced sample was CD4+ or CD8+ T cells sorted from blood, obtained in a trial of the OX40 agonist ivuxolimab. The rearrangement joined TRBV18 to TRBJ1-2; a confident D gene designation cannot be given. The clonotype originates from an adult with an advanced solid tumor such as melanoma, head and neck, liver or kidney cancer. The nucleotide sequence reads as follows: TGTGCCAGCTCACCGGGGAGAGCTAACTATGGCTACACCTTC. Protein translation: CASSPGRANYGYTF.